These T cell receptor beta chains were read from a single sample in a study of T cell clones after liver transplantation. The assay was immunoSEQ multiplex PCR, and TCRdb's table has in-frame clones only and misses some. The table includes tens of thousands of clones, about four fifths detected once. The starting material was CD4+ T cells from blood, obtained before liver transplant. The receptors come from a human donor who received a liver transplant. CDR3s include the opening cysteine and the closing phenylalanine or tryptophan. A D gene is named only where the DNA matches it firmly. The size of a clone is reported for some rows only, either as once, few or many, or as a class for expanded clones.

v_gene	j_gene	abundance	d_gene	CDR3nt	CDR3aa
TRBV28	TRBJ2-7	.	TRBD2	TGTGCCAGCAACCCACGTAGGACTAGCGGAGTGGGCGAGCAGTACTTC	CASNPRRTSGVGEQYF
TRBV27	TRBJ2-7	.	TRBD1	TGTGCCAGCAGTGGGTCGACAGGGGGTCACGAGCAGTACTTC	CASSGSTGGHEQYF
TRBV7-9	TRBJ2-5	.	.	TGTGCCAGCAGTACGGGTGCCGGGACGCAAGAGACCCAGTACTTC	CASSTGAGTQETQYF
TRBV10-3	TRBJ2-2	.	.	TGTGCCATCAACCAGGACGAAATGAAGGGGGAGCTGTTTTTT	CAINQDEMKGELFF
TRBV7-2	TRBJ1-5	.	TRBD1	TGTGCCAGCAGCTTTCGACAGGGCGATCAGCCCCAGCATTTT	CASSFRQGDQPQHF
TRBV29-1	TRBJ2-7	once	.	TGCAGCGTTTCTAACGGTTACGAGCAGTACTTC	CSVSNGYEQYF
TRBV30	TRBJ2-7	.	TRBD1	TGTGCCTGGAAAGGGGACAGGAAGTACGAGCAGTACTTC	CAWKGDRKYEQYF
TRBV12-5	TRBJ1-5	few	.	TGTGCTAGTGCCTCGGACGGAAATCAGCCCCAGCATTTT	CASASDGNQPQHF
TRBV19	TRBJ2-5	.	TRBD2	TGTGCCAGTACACCGCGGGGGGCCTTGGAGACCCAGTACTTC	CASTPRGALETQYF
TRBV6-6	TRBJ1-4	.	.	TGTGCCAGCAGTTACGGGGGGTCGGGTAATGAAAAACTGTTTTTT	CASSYGGSGNEKLFF
TRBV7-8	TRBJ2-2	.	.	TGTGCCAGCAGCTTAGACTCCCCCAGGACCGGGGAGCTGTTTTTT	CASSLDSPRTGELFF
TRBV5-5	TRBJ1-5	.	TRBD1	TGTGCCAGCACTCCCGGGGGACAGACCAATCAGCCCCAGCATTTT	CASTPGGQTNQPQHF
TRBV7-2	TRBJ2-2	.	.	TGTGCCAGCAGCCCAGTATTGGTTTTGTTAGCCGGGGAGCTGTTTTTT	CASSPVLVLLAGELFF
TRBV4-3	TRBJ2-1	.	TRBD1	TGCGCCAGCAGCCCCGTTTTGACAGGGGGCGATCGGAATGAGCAGTTCTTC	CASSPVLTGGDRNEQFF
TRBV28	TRBJ1-1	.	TRBD1	TGTGCCAGCAGGGACAGGGGGCGGGTGGAGGCTGAAGCTTTCTTT	CASRDRGRVEAEAFF
TRBV6-5	TRBJ2-4	.	TRBD1	TGTGCCAGCGGTTCAGGGGGCAGGAAAAACATTCAGTACTTC	CASGSGGRKNIQYF
TRBV19	TRBJ2-5	.	TRBD2	TGTGCCAGTAGCGGGAGGAACCTTCAAGAGACCCAGTACTTC	CASSGRNLQETQYF
TRBV5-5	TRBJ1-5	few	.	TGTGCCAGCAGCTTGATTTCCAATCAGCCCCAGCATTTT	CASSLISNQPQHF
TRBV7-4	TRBJ1-5	.	.	TGTGCCAGCAGCTTAGGCCCCGGGGCCGATTATAGGAATAGCAATCAGCCCCAGCATTTT	CASSLGPGADYRNSNQPQHF
TRBV2	TRBJ2-5	few	TRBD1	TGTGCCAGCAGGGCTACAGGGGGCAAAGAGACCCAGTACTTC	CASRATGGKETQYF
TRBV28	TRBJ1-2	.	TRBD1	TGTGCCAGCAGTCTCGGACAGGGCTATGGCTACACCTTC	CASSLGQGYGYTF
TRBV14	TRBJ1-4	.	.	TGTGCCAGCAGCCACACGGGACGGCCTTATGAAAAACTGTTTTTT	CASSHTGRPYEKLFF
TRBV6-1	TRBJ2-7	.	TRBD2	TGTGCCATAAGGAGAAGAGGGACTAGGGGGGAGCAGTACTTC	CAIRRRGTRGEQYF
TRBV7-2	TRBJ2-1	.	.	TGTGCCAGCAGCCCCGTGGTAGCGGCCCGAGGGAATGAGCAGTTCTTC	CASSPVVAARGNEQFF
TRBV19	TRBJ1-1	.	TRBD1	TGTGCCAGTAGTAGCAGACTGGGACAGGGGGCGAGCACTGAAGCTTTCTTT	CASSSRLGQGASTEAFF
TRBV11-2	TRBJ2-5	.	TRBD2	TGTGCCAGCAGCTTAGTCACGGGACTAGCGGAACAAGAGACCCAGTACTTC	CASSLVTGLAEQETQYF
TRBV5-6	TRBJ1-6	.	.	TGTGCCAGCAGCCGAACCGGGACGGGCCTCCACTTT	CASSRTGTGLHF
TRBV29-1	TRBJ2-1	few	TRBD2	TGCAGCGCAGCGACTAGCAGTAACTCCTACAATGAGCAGTTCTTC	CSAATSSNSYNEQFF
TRBV5-1	TRBJ1-1	.	.	TGCGCCAGCAGCGTAACGGTGAACACTGAAGCTTTCTTT	CASSVTVNTEAFF
TRBV10-3	TRBJ2-1	few	TRBD2	TGTGCCATCAGTGATAGAAGCGGGGGGGCCGTGTCCTACAATGAGCAGTTCTTC	CAISDRSGGAVSYNEQFF
TRBV6-5	TRBJ2-7	.	.	TGTGCCAGCAGCCCTCCGGGAAGAACGGGCGAGCAGTACTTC	CASSPPGRTGEQYF
TRBV5-1	TRBJ2-7	.	.	TGCGCCAGCAGCTTGGTCGGGTGGGCGGGGTACGAGCAGTACTTC	CASSLVGWAGYEQYF
TRBV6-4	TRBJ2-3	few	.	TGTGCCAGCAGTGACAGGGAGGAGGCAGATACGCAGTATTTT	CASSDREEADTQYF